Listed here are 27 T cell receptor beta chains from one sample, sequenced in a study of blood T cell repertoires in COVID-19. Assay used: immunoSEQ multiplex PCR; TCRdb lists only in-frame clones, some missing. The data show around 500,000 clones, about 85% seen once. The sequenced material came from PBMCs or T cells enriched from blood (not recorded which). The receptors were sampled from a woman aged 55-70 years who had recovered from COVID-19.

The V call is TRBV29-1, the J call TRBJ2-7; the D gene is possibly TRBD2 (5 bases). The length of the CDR3 is 13 residues. Trimming left V 1 base short and J 9 bases short, with 16 bases between. The germline CDR1 and CDR2 sequences are SQVTM and ANQGSEA. CDR3 sequence (DNA): TGCAGCGTTGAAGCCTTCGGAGGCGCGAGGCAGTACTTC. Its translation is CSVEAFGGARQYF.

This clone was picked up one time. The V gene is TRBV7-5, the J gene TRBJ2-2; no DNA check was done on the table's D call, TRBD1. TRBV7-5 is marked as a pseudogene. This CDR3 spans 19 amino acids. The CDR3 protein is CARSLGGTARLVNTGELFF. CDR3 DNA sequence: TGTGCCAGAAGCTTAGGTGGGACAGCTCGCCTAGTGAACACCGGGGAGCTGTTTTTT.

The chain is built from TRBV5-6 and TRBJ2-1, with D maybe TRBD2 (7 bases). The length of the CDR3 is 15 residues. Germline V gene sequence: CDR1 SGHDT, CDR2 YYEEEE. V lost 4 bases and J lost 4, with 15 bases in between. CDR3 residues: CASSRGGGQYNEQFF. The CDR3 DNA is TGTGCCAGCAGCCGGGGCGGGGGCCAGTACAATGAGCAGTTCTTC.

V and J are TRBV6-5 and TRBJ2-1; TRBD2 matches 11 bases. Trimming removed 10 bases from V and 5 bases from J; junction bases left unmatched: 7. Germline V lookup: CDR1 MNHEY, CDR2 SVGAGI. The CDR3 spans 14 residues. The DNA of the CDR3 is TGTGCCACCGATAGCGGGGGGGTGAACAATGAGCAGTTCTTC. This encodes CATDSGGVNNEQFF.

The DNA for the CDR3 is TGTGCCAGCAGTGTTTCGGGCTCTGGAAACACCATATATTTT. It codes for CASSVSGSGNTIYF. The chain employs TRBV2 and TRBJ1-3; D not certain. This CDR3 has 14 amino acids. The V gene's germline CDR1 is SNHLY and CDR2 FYNNEI. Trimming cost V 4 bases and J 0 bases, with 7 bases left between them. Drawing the rest from reference TRBV2 and TRBJ1-3, the complete variable domain is EPEVTQTPSHQVTQMGQEVILRCVPISNHLYFYWYRQILGQKVEFLVSFYNNEISEKSEIFDDQFSVERPDGSNFTLKIRSTKLEDSAMYFCASSVSGSGNTIYFGEGSWLTVV.

V is TRBV5-1 and J is TRBJ1-6; the D is unclear. The CDR3 loop spans 15 amino acids. In germline, CDR1 is SGHRS, CDR2 YFSETQ. The germline V and J ends were trimmed by 1 base and 3 bases, with 8 bases remaining between them. The CDR3 loop is CASSLRQDYNSPLHF. The CDR3 bases are TGCGCCAGCAGCTTGAGGCAGGACTATAATTCACCCCTCCACTTT.

The CDR3: CASSPSGTEFQPQHF. The CDR3, as DNA: TGTGCCAGCAGCCCCTCCGGGACAGAGTTTCAGCCCCAGCATTTT. V and J are TRBV9 and TRBJ1-5, with 7 bases identical to TRBD1. The ends lost 4 bases at V and 6 bases at J; junction bases unmatched: 10. The germline V gene has CDR1 SGDLS and CDR2 YYNGEE. The CDR3 runs 15 residues. The full variable domain, completed using reference TRBV9 and TRBJ1-5, is DSGVTQTPKHLITATGQRVTLRCSPRSGDLSVYWYQQSLDQGLQFLIQYYNGEERAKGNILERFSAQQFPDLHSELNLSSLELGDSALYFCASSPSGTEFQPQHFGDGTRLSIL.

This sequence joins TRBV5-1 and TRBJ2-2; 8 nucleotides align to TRBD2. CDR1 and CDR2 (germline): SGHRS, YFSETQ. Trimming removed 2 bases from V and 0 bases from J; junction bases left unmatched: 3. This CDR3 comprises 16 residues. The CDR3 protein is CASSFIGGANTGELFF. As DNA, the CDR3 is TGCGCCAGCAGCTTCATCGGGGGGGCGAACACCGGGGAGCTGTTTTTT.

A few counts support this clone. The rearrangement joins TRBV18 to TRBJ2-7; 11 nucleotides line up with TRBD2. This CDR3 comprises 15 residues. Losses at the gene ends were 6 bases for V and 2 bases for J; bases not matched to a gene: 6. The germline V gene encodes CDR1 KGHSH and CDR2 LQKENI. The CDR3: CASSSGGARAYEQYV. CDR3 nucleotides: TGTGCCAGCTCTAGCGGGGGGGCCAGGGCCTACGAGCAGTACGTC.

The V and J genes are TRBV19 and TRBJ2-2; 7 nucleotides align to TRBD1. J was trimmed by 4 bases and V by 2 bases; bases with no gene match: 4. Germline V gene lookup returns CDR1 LNHDA and CDR2 SQIVND (reference sequence). This CDR3 contains 15 residues. The CDR3 protein is CASSIRNRGTGELFF. The CDR3 bases are TGTGCCAGTAGTATACGAAACAGGGGCACCGGGGAGCTGTTTTTT.

The chain has TRBV28 and TRBJ1-6; TRBD1 is a possible D gene (5 bases). Germline CDR1 is MDHEN and CDR2 is SYDVKM. The CDR3 has 14 residues. Between the trimmed V and J ends, which lost 4 bases and 9 bases, there was a span of 13 bases. CDR3 bases: TGTGCCAGCAGTTCGCCAGGGTCTGGTTCACCCCTCCACTTT. Translating gives CASSSPGSGSPLHF.

The J gene is TRBJ1-1, the V gene TRBV11-2; D not certain. CDR3 length equals 13 residues. CDR1 SGHAT and CDR2 FQNNGV come from the germline V gene. V was shortened by 3 bases and J by 1 base, with 6 bases between the two germline ends. The CDR3 DNA is TGTGCCAGCAGCTTTGCCAGGAACACTGAAGCTTTCTTT. This codes for CASSFARNTEAFF.

The rearrangement uses TRBV18 and TRBJ1-4; 7 bases align to TRBD1. Germline V gene lookup returns CDR1 KGHSH and CDR2 LQKENI. V was clipped by 4 bases and J by 4 bases; unmatched bases: 6. The CDR3 runs to 15 residues. Written as DNA, the CDR3 is TGTGCCAGCTCACAAACTCGACAGGGTAATGAAAAACTGTTTTTT. It translates to CASSQTRQGNEKLFF. The variable domain in full, completed from reference TRBV18 and TRBJ1-4, reads NAGVMQNPRHLVRRRGQEARLRCSPMKGHSHVYWYRQLPEEGLKFMVYLQKENIIDESGMPKERFSAEFPKEGPSILRIQQVVRGDSAAYFCASSQTRQGNEKLFFGSGTQLSVL.

This clone was recorded a few times. The chain recombines TRBV5-8 with TRBJ1-4; 10 bases map to TRBD1. The CDR3 has 15 amino acids. The J segment lost 1 base and the V segment lost 8 bases, leaving 5 bases of the junction unmatched. The germline gives CDR1 SGHTS, CDR2 YDEGEE. CDR3 amino acids: CASSRDRGTNEKLFF. The CDR3 nucleotides are TGTGCCAGTTCGCGGGACAGGGGAACTAATGAAAAACTGTTTTTT.

J is TRBJ1-2 and V is TRBV6-2 or TRBV6-3; D may be TRBD1 (5 bases). Trimming removed 6 bases at V and 4 bases at J, with 9 bases between. The germline V gene has CDR1 MNHEY and CDR2 SVGEGT. The CDR3 spans 12 residues. Written as DNA, the CDR3 is TGTGCCAGCAGCTCAGGGTCCTATGGCTACACCTTC. Translating gives CASSSGSYGYTF.

This chain uses TRBV6-5 with TRBJ1-6, with D possibly matching TRBD1 (5 bases). This CDR3 region has 14 residues. Germline V gene data show CDR1 as MNHEY and CDR2 as SVGAGI. V lost 2 bases, J lost 9 bases, and 11 bases lay in between. The CDR3 bases are TGTGCCAGCAGTTACCAGGGATCCGCTTCACCCCTCCACTTT. Translated, it gives CASSYQGSASPLHF.

The CDR3 DNA sequence: TGTGCCAGCAGTGAAGGTCGCGGGAGACACCTTAGCACAGATACGCAGTATTTT. This codes for CASSEGRGRHLSTDTQYF. The chain joins TRBV6-1 to TRBJ2-3, with TRBD2 matching over 7 bases. Per germline, CDR1 MNHNS and CDR2 SASEGT. The V and J ends lost 1 base and 0 bases, in that order; junction bases with no gene match: 10. The CDR3 length is 18 residues.

The rearrangement uses TRBV6-2 or TRBV6-3 and TRBJ1-1; 9 nucleotides match TRBD1. The trim removed 6 bases at V and 7 bases at J, leaving 9 bases unmatched. This CDR3 contains 14 residues. CDR1 and CDR2 (germline): MNHEY, SVGEGT. This CDR3 reads CASSYTGGRSEAFF. CDR3 DNA sequence: TGTGCCAGCAGCTATACAGGGGGCCGTAGTGAAGCTTTCTTT.

The chain uses TRBV4-2 and TRBJ1-1; perhaps TRBD1 as D (6 bases). CDR1 is LGHNA, CDR2 YNFKEQ, per germline. V lost 4 bases to trimming and J lost 0 bases, with 15 bases between them. The CDR3 is 16 amino acids. CDR3 in DNA: TGTGCCAGCAGCCCTCCGACAGGAGTCATGAACACTGAAGCTTTCTTT. It translates to CASSPPTGVMNTEAFF.

This sequence joins TRBV7-9 and TRBJ1-5; possible D gene TRBD1, 6 bases. The CDR3 sequence is 13 residues long. V was trimmed by 4 bases and J by 6 bases, leaving 10 bases between them. Germline V lookup: CDR1 SEHNR, CDR2 FQNEAQ (reference sequence). This CDR3 is CASSSTGSQPQHF. The CDR3 DNA is TGTGCCAGCAGCTCGACAGGCAGTCAGCCCCAGCATTTT. Full variable domain (rest looked up from reference TRBV7-9 and TRBJ1-5): DTGVSQNPRHKITKRGQNVTFRCDPISEHNRLYWYRQTLGQGPEFLTYFQNEAQLEKSRLLSDRFSAERPKGSFSTLEIQRTEQGDSAMYLCASSSTGSQPQHFGDGTRLSIL.

This rearrangement joins TRBV11-3 to TRBJ2-3, with 12 bases that match TRBD2. Germline assignment: CDR1 SGHNT and CDR2 YENEEA. V lost 0 bases, J lost 7 bases, and 2 bases stayed unmatched. This CDR3 has 15 residues. CDR3: CASSLELAGGYTQYF. The CDR3 DNA reads as TGTGCCAGCAGCTTAGAACTAGCGGGGGGATATACGCAGTATTTT.

The chain combines TRBV18 with TRBJ1-2, with 9 bases that match TRBD1. Germline V gene data show CDR1 as KGHSH and CDR2 as LQKENI. The CDR3 consists of 14 residues. Trimming took 3 bases from V and 8 from J; bases not matched to a gene: 7. CDR3 protein: CASSPRTGVEGYTF. CDR3 sequence (DNA): TGTGCCAGCTCACCTCGGACAGGGGTCGAAGGCTACACCTTC.

The chain recombines TRBV5-4 with TRBJ1-6; no clear D. The V end was cut by 4 bases, the J end by 8 bases, with 16 bases between. Germline V gene sequence: CDR1 SGHNT, CDR2 YYREEE (reference sequence). The length of the CDR3 is 15 residues. The CDR3 DNA sequence: TGTGCCAGCAGCCCGGGCGTGCCGGGAGATTCACCCCTCCACTTT. Amino acids: CASSPGVPGDSPLHF.

V and J are TRBV5-5 and TRBJ2-7; 7 positions match TRBD1. The CDR3 loop spans 12 amino acids. The J segment lost 4 bases and the V segment lost 4 bases, leaving 2 bases of the junction unmatched. Germline CDR1 is SGHKS and CDR2 is YYEKEE (reference sequence). This CDR3 reads CASSLDRYEQYV. DNA for the CDR3: TGTGCCAGCAGCCTGGACAGGTACGAGCAGTACGTC.

The chain couples TRBV3-1 (or the pseudogene TRBV3-2) to TRBJ1-1; the D gene is possibly TRBD1 (6 bases). Germline V gives CDR1 LGHDT, CDR2 YNNKEL (reference sequence). This CDR3 comprises 14 residues. The V end lost 7 bases, the J end lost 5 bases, and 17 bases lay between the germline ends. The CDR3 sequence is CASTPRGALTEAFF. In DNA, the CDR3 is TGTGCCAGCACCCCTCGGGGGGCGCTTACTGAAGCTTTCTTT.

The chain has TRBV6-6 and TRBJ1-6; perhaps TRBD1 as D (6 bases). The germline V gene has CDR1 MNHNY and CDR2 SVGAGI (reference sequence). The length of the CDR3 is 15 residues. Trimming removed 6 bases from V and 4 bases from J, with 13 bases in between. The CDR3 reads CASSERQGYNSPLHF. The CDR3 nucleotides read TGTGCCAGCAGCGAAAGGCAGGGGTATAATTCACCCCTCCACTTT.

The V call is TRBV10-3, the J call TRBJ2-3; possible D gene TRBD2, 7 bases. Deletions cut 6 bases from V and 6 bases from J, with 16 bases between. The CDR3 loop spans 14 amino acids. Germline V gene lookup returns CDR1 ENHRY and CDR2 SYGVKD. CDR3 sequence reads: CAIRGGLIGDTQYF. The CDR3 DNA is TGTGCCATCAGGGGGGGGCTCATCGGCGATACGCAGTATTTT.